This note documents a single TCR beta chain sequence. This entry is derived from a study of cytomegalovirus exposure and HLA in healthy donors. The wider study: Previous work identified 95 million to 120 million unique TCR beta sequences from 150 million to 200 million T cells.

V lost 6 bases to trimming and J lost 7 bases; unmatched junction nucleotides: 8. The CDR3 extends over 15 amino acids. Germline CDR1 MNHNS, CDR2 SASEGT. The PCR had 60 Vbeta and 13 Jbeta primers. Here immunoSEQ multiplex PCR was the method, and the copy in TCRdb shows in-frame clones only, minus some. Among 100,000 to 150,000 clones listed, under 12% were seen once. The sample consisted of PBMCs. The chain couples TRBV6-1 to TRBJ2-1; 11 bases map to TRBD2. This clonotype was obtained from a woman under 30 in good health and CMV-seropositive. CDR3: CASSAGTSGGNEQFF. In DNA, the CDR3 is TGTGCCAGCAGCGCAGGAACTAGCGGGGGAAATGAGCAGTTCTTC.